The next 20 T cell receptor beta chains were all read from a single sample in a study of blood T cell repertoires in COVID-19. Libraries were prepared by immunoSEQ multiplex PCR; TCRdb keeps only in-frame clonotypes and omits some of them. The repertoire holds 150,000 or so clones, with 75% to 85% as singletons. Sequencing was performed on peripheral blood. Receptor source: a human donor in a cohort sampled during active COVID-19.

The chain recombines TRBV9 with TRBJ2-3; D not certain. Germline CDR1 SGDLS, CDR2 YYNGEE. The CDR3 extends over 13 amino acids. V was shortened by 4 bases and J by 5 bases, with 11 bases between the two germline ends. CDR3 region: CASSPLTRDTQYF. CDR3 DNA: TGTGCCAGCAGCCCTCTTACACGAGATACGCAGTATTTT.

The chain links TRBV9 to TRBJ2-7; 10 bases agree with TRBD2. Germline V gives CDR1 SGDLS, CDR2 YYNGEE. CDR3 length: 15 residues. V gave up 4 bases and J gave up 3 bases; unmatched junction bases: 7. CDR3 coding DNA: TGTGCCAGCAGCCCCCGACTAGCGGGCCTCTACGAGCAGTACTTC. Translated: CASSPRLAGLYEQYF.

The rearrangement uses TRBV30 and TRBJ2-5; 7 nucleotides align to TRBD2. The V gene end was trimmed by 3 bases and the J gene end by 5 bases; junction bases not matched to a gene: 6. The CDR3 is 13 residues long. CDR1 is GTSNPN, CDR2 SVGIG, per germline (reference sequence). In nucleotides, the CDR3 is TGTGCCTGGAGGACTAGCCAGCAGGAGACCCAGTACTTC. It translates to CAWRTSQQETQYF.

The CDR3 DNA reads as TGTGCCAGCAGTAGGGGGGGAGGAGGAAACACCATATATTTT. This encodes CASSRGGGGNTIYF. The chain combines TRBV5-5 with TRBJ1-3; TRBD1 is a possible D gene (6 bases). CDR3 length: 14 amino acids. V was pared by 5 bases and J by 4 bases, with 13 bases between. Germline V gene data show CDR1 as SGHKS and CDR2 as YYEKEE (reference sequence).

The chain recombines TRBV7-9 with TRBJ2-1, with 8 bases matching TRBD1. Per germline, CDR1 SEHNR and CDR2 FQNEAQ (reference sequence). CDR3 length: 17 amino acids. J lost 3 bases, V lost 1 base, and 8 bases had no gene match. CDR3 amino acids: CASSLGTGQGFYNEQFF. The CDR3, as DNA: TGTGCCAGCAGCTTAGGTACAGGACAGGGCTTCTACAATGAGCAGTTCTTC. The variable domain in full, with the rest retrieved from reference TRBV7-9 and TRBJ2-1, is DTGVSQNPRHKITKRGQNVTFRCDPISEHNRLYWYRQTLGQGPEFLTYFQNEAQLEKSRLLSDRFSAERPKGSFSTLEIQRTEQGDSAMYLCASSLGTGQGFYNEQFFGPGTRLTVL.

The count of this clone is one. The chain has TRBV10-3 and TRBJ1-1; a weak D match, TRBD1 (5 bases). This CDR3 contains 13 residues. Germline V gene data show CDR1 as ENHRY and CDR2 as SYGVKD. V lost 7 bases, J lost 1 base, and 10 bases lay in between. The CDR3 DNA sequence: TGTGCCATCACCTTCGACAGGAACACTGAAGCTTTCTTT. Its translation: CAITFDRNTEAFF.

The chain joins TRBV7-9 to TRBJ1-1; TRBD1 might be the D (5 bases). The V gene lost 5 bases and the J gene lost 1 base, with 11 bases spanning the gap. Germline CDR1 and CDR2: SEHNR and FQNEAQ (reference sequence). This CDR3 contains 14 residues. Written as DNA, the CDR3 is TGTGCCAGCAGCAACTCAGACAGGAACACTGAAGCTTTCTTT. This translates into CASSNSDRNTEAFF.

J is TRBJ1-2 and V is TRBV24-1; D not certain. CDR1 KGHDR and CDR2 SFDVKD come from the germline V gene. CDR3 size: 11 residues. Trimming shortened V by 0 bases and J by 8 bases, and 3 bases separated the two germline ends. CDR3 sequence reads: CATSDLLGYTF. The CDR3 bases are TGTGCCACCAGTGATTTGCTAGGCTACACCTTC.

The V call is TRBV5-6, the J call TRBJ1-3, with 7 positions matching TRBD1. The V and J ends lost 3 bases and 0 bases, in that order; junction bases with no gene match: 0. Germline lookup yields CDR1 SGHDT and CDR2 YYEEEE. The CDR3 covers 14 residues. The CDR3 nucleotides are TGTGCCAGCAGCTGGGACAGCTCTGGAAACACCATATATTTT. Translating gives CASSWDSSGNTIYF.

This clone appeared once. The V call is TRBV28, the J call TRBJ2-1, with 7 bases identical to TRBD1. Trimming took 5 bases from V and 0 from J; bases not matched to a gene: 22. This CDR3 has 21 residues. Germline CDR1 is MDHEN and CDR2 is SYDVKM. For the CDR3, the DNA is TGTGCCAGCAGTCTTCGGGACAGTTTTTTATCCTTTTTAAGCTCCTACAATGAGCAGTTCTTC. As protein: CASSLRDSFLSFLSSYNEQFF. Full variable domain (rest looked up from reference TRBV28 and TRBJ2-1): DVKVTQSSRYLVKRTGEKVFLECVQDMDHENMFWYRQDPGLGLRLIYFSYDVKMKEKGDIPEGYSVSREKKERFSLILESASTNQTSMYLCASSLRDSFLSFLSSYNEQFFGPGTRLTVL.

With regard to this clone: The same CDR3 also results from other DNA sequences found in this sample. The J gene is TRBJ2-2, the V gene TRBV6-2 or TRBV6-3; maybe TRBD2 (5 bases). The germline V and J ends were trimmed by 2 bases and 4 bases, with 8 bases remaining between them. The CDR3 loop spans 14 amino acids. Per germline, CDR1 MNHEY and CDR2 SVGEGT. CDR3 amino acids: CASSYGGVTGELFF. CDR3 coding DNA: TGTGCCAGCAGTTACGGAGGTGTCACCGGGGAGCTGTTTTTT.

For this clone: The junction departs from germline at one end; a sequencing error may be responsible. The CDR3 DNA reads as TGTGCCAGCTCACCAGGCCAGACAAATATACAAGGGACCCAGTACTTC. Its translation is CASSPGQTNIQGTQYF. The rearrangement links TRBV18 to TRBJ2-5; no firm D call. The germline V gene encodes CDR1 KGHSH and CDR2 LQKENI. The CDR3 consists of 16 residues.

The chain joins TRBV19 to TRBJ1-1, with a possible D match to TRBD1 (5 bases). V dropped 5 bases and J dropped 5 bases, with 15 bases sitting between them. The germline CDR1 and CDR2 sequences are LNHDA and SQIVND (reference sequence). The CDR3 runs to 14 residues. Written as DNA, the CDR3 is TGTGCCAGTAGTTCTTCTTGGGGCGGAACTGAAGCTTTCTTT. This codes for CASSSSWGGTEAFF.

The chain links TRBV4-3 to TRBJ2-2; weak D call: TRBD2 (5 bases). Per germline, CDR1 LGHNA and CDR2 YSLEER. V dropped 4 bases and J dropped 6 bases, with 12 bases sitting between them. The CDR3 loop spans 14 amino acids. This chain's CDR3 is CASSRGGVAGELFF. CDR3 sequence (DNA): TGCGCCAGCAGCCGAGGAGGAGTCGCCGGGGAGCTGTTTTTT.

This clone was detected a few times. The CDR3 reads CASSLSTDGTQYF. CDR3 sequence (DNA): TGCGCCAGCAGCCTATCGACAGATGGCACGCAGTATTTT. The V call is TRBV4-3, the J call TRBJ2-3, with D possibly TRBD1 on 5 matching bases. Germline assignment: CDR1 LGHNA and CDR2 YSLEER. The CDR3 is 13 amino acids. The V and J ends lost 4 bases and 9 bases respectively, with 14 bases between them.

This clone was detected only a few times. The chain couples TRBV27 to TRBJ1-2; 7 nucleotides match TRBD1. V trimming: 5 bases; J trimming: 4 bases; junction bases outside the gene matches: 10. Germline V CDR1 and CDR2: MNHEY, SMNVEV (reference sequence). CDR3 length: 15 residues. This CDR3 reads CASSPRQGTFYGYTF. The CDR3 DNA reads as TGTGCCAGCAGTCCACGACAGGGCACCTTCTATGGCTACACCTTC.

The V and J genes are TRBV12-5 and TRBJ1-6; D remains unclear. The CDR3 spans 13 residues. CDR1 is LGHNT, CDR2 FRNRAP, per germline. Trimming removed 5 bases from V and 9 bases from J, with 11 bases in between. In DNA form, the CDR3 reads TGTGCTAGTGGTCTCGAACCGGGTTCACCCCTCCACTTT. It is translated as CASGLEPGSPLHF.

The genes are TRBV13 and TRBJ2-7; 12 positions agree with TRBD1. J was trimmed by 0 bases and V by 5 bases; bases with no gene match: 11. The CDR3 sequence is 18 residues long. From germline, CDR1 is PRHDT and CDR2 FYEKMQ (reference sequence). The CDR3 bases are TGTGCCAGCAGCGCCCTCGGGACAGGGGGCGCTGACTCCTACGAGCAGTACTTC. Translation gives CASSALGTGGADSYEQYF.

CDR3 DNA sequence: TGCGCCAGCAGCCAGTCCTACGGGTACGAGCAGTACTTC. Translated, it gives CASSQSYGYEQYF. The rearrangement uses TRBV4-3 and TRBJ2-7, with D uncertain. The length of the CDR3 is 13 residues. In germline, CDR1 is LGHNA, CDR2 YSLEER. V gave up 3 bases and J gave up 4 bases, with 10 bases separating them.

The chain recombines TRBV4-1 with TRBJ2-4; 13 nucleotides line up with TRBD2. Germline V gene lookup returns CDR1 MGHRA and CDR2 YSYEKL. CDR3 length: 18 residues. V lost 4 bases to trimming and J lost 6 bases; unmatched junction nucleotides: 12. The CDR3 DNA sequence: TGCGCCAGCAGCCGCACCTCACTAGCGGGGGGGGCTTCAAACATTCAGTACTTC. Translating it yields CASSRTSLAGGASNIQYF.